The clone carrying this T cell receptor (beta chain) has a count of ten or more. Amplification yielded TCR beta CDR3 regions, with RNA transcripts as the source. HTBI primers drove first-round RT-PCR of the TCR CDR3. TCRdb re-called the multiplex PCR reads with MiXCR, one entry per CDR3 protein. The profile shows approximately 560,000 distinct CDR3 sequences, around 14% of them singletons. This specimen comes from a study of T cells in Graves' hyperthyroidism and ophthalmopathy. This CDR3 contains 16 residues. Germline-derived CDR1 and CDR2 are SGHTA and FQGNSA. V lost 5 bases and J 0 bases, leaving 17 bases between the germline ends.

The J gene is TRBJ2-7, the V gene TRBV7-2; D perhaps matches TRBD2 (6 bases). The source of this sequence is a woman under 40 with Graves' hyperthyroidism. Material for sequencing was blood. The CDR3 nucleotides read TGTGCCAGCAGCGTTTACCTAGCGATGAGCTCCTACGAGCAGTACTTC. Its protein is CASSVYLAMSSYEQYF.